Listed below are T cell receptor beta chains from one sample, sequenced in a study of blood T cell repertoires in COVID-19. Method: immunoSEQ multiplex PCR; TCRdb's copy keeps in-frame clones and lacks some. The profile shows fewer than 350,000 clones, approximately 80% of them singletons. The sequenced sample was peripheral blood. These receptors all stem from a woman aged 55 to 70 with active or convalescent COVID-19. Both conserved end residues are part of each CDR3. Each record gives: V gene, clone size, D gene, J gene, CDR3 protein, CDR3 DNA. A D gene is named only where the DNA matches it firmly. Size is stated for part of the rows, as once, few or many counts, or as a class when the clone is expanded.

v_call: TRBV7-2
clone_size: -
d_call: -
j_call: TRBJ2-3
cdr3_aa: CASSLAGLGDSDTQYF
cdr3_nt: TGTGCCAGCAGCTTAGCGGGATTGGGAGACTCGGATACGCAGTATTTT

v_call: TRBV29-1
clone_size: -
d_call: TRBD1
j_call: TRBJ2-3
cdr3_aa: CSVERGTATDTQYF
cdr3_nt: TGCAGCGTTGAAAGGGGGACAGCCACAGATACGCAGTATTTT

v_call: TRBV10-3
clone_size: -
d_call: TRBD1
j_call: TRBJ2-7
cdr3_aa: CAISGPRDRDEQYF
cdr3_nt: TGTGCCATCAGTGGCCCACGGGACAGGGACGAGCAGTACTTC

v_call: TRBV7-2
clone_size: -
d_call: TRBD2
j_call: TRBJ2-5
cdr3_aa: CASSLASGRPIETQYF
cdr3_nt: TGTGCCAGCAGCTTAGCTAGCGGGAGGCCCATCGAGACCCAGTACTTC

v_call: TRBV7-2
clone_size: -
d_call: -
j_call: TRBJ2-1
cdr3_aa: CASSVSGSSYNEQFF
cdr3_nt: TGTGCCAGCAGCGTTAGCGGTAGCTCCTACAATGAGCAGTTCTTC

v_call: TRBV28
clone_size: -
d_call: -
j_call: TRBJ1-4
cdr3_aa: CASSRPGTTHNEKLFF
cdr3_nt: TGTGCCAGCAGTCGACCGGGGACAACACATAATGAAAAACTGTTTTTT

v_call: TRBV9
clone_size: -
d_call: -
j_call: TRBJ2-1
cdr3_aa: CASSVAGTRGNEQFF
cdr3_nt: TGTGCCAGCAGCGTAGCTGGGACAAGGGGCAATGAGCAGTTCTTC

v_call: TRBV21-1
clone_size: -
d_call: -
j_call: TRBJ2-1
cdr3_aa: CASSKEFTSTQGPYNEQFF
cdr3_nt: TGTGCCAGCAGCAAAGAGTTTACTAGCACCCAGGGTCCCTACAATGAGCAGTTCTTC

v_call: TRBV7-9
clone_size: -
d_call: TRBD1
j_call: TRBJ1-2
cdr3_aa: CASSPGTDNYGYTF
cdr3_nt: TGTGCCAGCAGCCCGGGGACAGATAACTATGGCTACACCTTC

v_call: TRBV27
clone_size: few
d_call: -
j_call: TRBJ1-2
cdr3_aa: CASSVDRRYGYTF
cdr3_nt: TGTGCCAGCAGTGTCGACAGACGCTATGGCTACACCTTC

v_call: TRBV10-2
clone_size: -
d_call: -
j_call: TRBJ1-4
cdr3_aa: CASRSGSRINEKLFF
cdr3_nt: TGCGCCAGCAGGTCAGGGTCCCGGATTAATGAAAAACTGTTTTTT

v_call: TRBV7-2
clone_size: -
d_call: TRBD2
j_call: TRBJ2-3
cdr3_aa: CASSLVRGASSTDTQYF
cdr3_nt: TGTGCCAGCAGCTTAGTGCGGGGGGCTTCTAGCACAGATACGCAGTATTTT

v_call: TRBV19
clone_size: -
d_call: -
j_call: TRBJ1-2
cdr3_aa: CASSYSYGYTF
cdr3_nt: TGTGCCAGTAGTTATTCCTATGGCTACACCTTC

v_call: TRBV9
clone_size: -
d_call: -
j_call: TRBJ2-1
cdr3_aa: CASSAAGSYNEQFF
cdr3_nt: TGTGCCAGCAGCGCCGCAGGTTCCTACAATGAGCAGTTCTTC

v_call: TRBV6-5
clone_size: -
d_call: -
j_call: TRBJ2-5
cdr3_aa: CASSPPLGRGIQYF
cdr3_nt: TGTGCCAGCAGTCCTCCACTCGGAAGGGGAATCCAGTACTTC

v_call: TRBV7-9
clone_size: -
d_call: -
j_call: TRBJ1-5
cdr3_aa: CASSLEGYQPQHF
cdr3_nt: TGTGCCAGCAGCTTAGAGGGGTATCAGCCCCAGCATTTT

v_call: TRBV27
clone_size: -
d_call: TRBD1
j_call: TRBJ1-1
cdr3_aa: CASSSAQGHTEAFF
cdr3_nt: TGTGCCAGCAGTTCAGCACAGGGGCACACTGAAGCTTTCTTT

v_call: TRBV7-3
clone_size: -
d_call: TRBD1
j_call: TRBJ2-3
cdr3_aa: CASSLRVTGQLDTQYF
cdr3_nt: TGTGCCAGCAGCTTAAGGGTGACAGGGCAGTTAGATACGCAGTATTTT

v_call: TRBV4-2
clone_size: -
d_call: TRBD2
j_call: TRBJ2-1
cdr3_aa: CASSQEVAGVSYNEQFF
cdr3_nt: TGTGCCAGCAGCCAAGAGGTAGCGGGGGTCTCCTACAATGAGCAGTTCTTC

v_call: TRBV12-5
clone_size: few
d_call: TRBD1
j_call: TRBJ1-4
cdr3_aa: CASGLGTGAWGEKLFF
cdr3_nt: TGTGCTAGTGGTTTAGGGACAGGGGCTTGGGGCGAAAAACTGTTTTTT

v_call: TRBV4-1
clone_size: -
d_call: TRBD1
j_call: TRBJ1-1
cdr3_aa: CASSLSGTGIMNTEAFF
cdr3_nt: TGCGCCAGCAGCCTGTCCGGGACAGGGATTATGAACACTGAAGCTTTCTTT

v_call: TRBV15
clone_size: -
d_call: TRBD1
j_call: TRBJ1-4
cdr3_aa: CATSREGGLEKLFF
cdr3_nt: TGTGCCACCAGCAGGGAAGGGGGCCTTGAAAAACTGTTTTTT

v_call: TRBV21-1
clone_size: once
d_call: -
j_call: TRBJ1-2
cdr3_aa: CASSTSAGQHYGYTF
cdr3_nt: TGTGCCAGCAGCACAAGCGCGGGACAGCACTATGGCTACACCTTC

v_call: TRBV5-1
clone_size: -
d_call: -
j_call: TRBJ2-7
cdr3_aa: CASSLGGSNYEQYF
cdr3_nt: TGCGCCAGCAGCTTGGGAGGCAGTAACTACGAGCAGTACTTC

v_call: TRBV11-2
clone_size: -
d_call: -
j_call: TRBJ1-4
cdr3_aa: CASSRKGNEKLFF
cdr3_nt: TGTGCCAGCAGCCGGAAGGGGAATGAAAAACTGTTTTTT

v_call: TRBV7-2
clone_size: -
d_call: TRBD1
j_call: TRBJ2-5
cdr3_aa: CASSRTGGWETQYF
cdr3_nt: TGTGCCAGCAGCCGTACAGGGGGCTGGGAGACCCAGTACTTC

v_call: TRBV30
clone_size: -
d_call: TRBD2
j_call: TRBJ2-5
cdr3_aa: CAWNRGGGQETQYF
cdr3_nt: TGTGCCTGGAACCGCGGGGGGGGCCAAGAGACCCAGTACTTC

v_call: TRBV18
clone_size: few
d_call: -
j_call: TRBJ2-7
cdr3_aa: CASSRGTDYEQYF
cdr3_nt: TGTGCCAGCTCCCGCGGGACAGACTACGAGCAGTACTTC

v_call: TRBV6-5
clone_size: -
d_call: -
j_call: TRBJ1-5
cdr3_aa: CASSFDRKSQPQHF
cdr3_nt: TGTGCCAGCAGCTTCGACAGGAAAAGCCAGCCCCAGCATTTT

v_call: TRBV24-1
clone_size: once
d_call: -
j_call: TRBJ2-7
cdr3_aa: CATSDSAPYEQYF
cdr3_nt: TGTGCCACCAGTGATTCCGCGCCCTACGAGCAGTACTTC

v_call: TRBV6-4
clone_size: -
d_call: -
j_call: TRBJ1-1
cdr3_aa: CASSETRGTEAFF
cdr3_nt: TGTGCCAGCAGTGAAACCAGGGGAACTGAAGCTTTCTTT

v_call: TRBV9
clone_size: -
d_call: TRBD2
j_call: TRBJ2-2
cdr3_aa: CASSVAGGVDSGELFF
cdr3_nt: TGTGCCAGCAGCGTAGCGGGGGGGGTCGATTCCGGGGAGCTGTTTTTT

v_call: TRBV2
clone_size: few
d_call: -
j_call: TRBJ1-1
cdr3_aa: CASAENTEAFF
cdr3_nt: TGTGCCAGCGCAGAGAACACTGAAGCTTTCTTT

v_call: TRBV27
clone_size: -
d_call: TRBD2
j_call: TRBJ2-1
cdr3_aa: CASSLGGGLAAQFF
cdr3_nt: TGTGCCAGCAGTTTAGGGGGAGGACTAGCGGCGCAGTTCTTC

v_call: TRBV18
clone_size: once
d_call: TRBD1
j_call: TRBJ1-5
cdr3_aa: CASSSGTVKPQHF
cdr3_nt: TGTGCCAGCTCATCTGGGACAGTAAAGCCCCAGCATTTT